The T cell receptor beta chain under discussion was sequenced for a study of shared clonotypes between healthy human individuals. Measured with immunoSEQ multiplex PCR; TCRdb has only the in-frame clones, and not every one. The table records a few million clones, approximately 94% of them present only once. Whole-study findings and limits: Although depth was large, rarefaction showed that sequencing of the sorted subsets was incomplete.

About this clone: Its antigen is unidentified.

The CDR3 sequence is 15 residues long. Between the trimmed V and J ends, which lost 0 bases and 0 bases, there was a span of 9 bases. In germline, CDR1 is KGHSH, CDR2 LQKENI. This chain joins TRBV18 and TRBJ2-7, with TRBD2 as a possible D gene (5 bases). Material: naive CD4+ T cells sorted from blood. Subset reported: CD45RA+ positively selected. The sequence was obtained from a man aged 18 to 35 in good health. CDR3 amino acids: CASSPPGIYSYEQYF. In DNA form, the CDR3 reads TGTGCCAGCTCACCACCCGGGATCTACTCCTACGAGCAGTACTTC. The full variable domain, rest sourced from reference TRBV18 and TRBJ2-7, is NAGVMQNPRHLVRRRGQEARLRCSPMKGHSHVYWYRQLPEEGLKFMVYLQKENIIDESGMPKERFSAEFPKEGPSILRIQQVVRGDSAAYFCASSPPGIYSYEQYFGPGTRLTVT.